This TCR beta chain was recorded in a study of blood T cell repertoires in COVID-19. Sequencing was performed with immunoSEQ multiplex PCR; in TCRdb, only in-frame clones are kept and a portion is missing. Of about 280,000 clones detected, 65% to 90% appear once; the ten largest clones hold about 14%. This CDR3 spans 14 amino acids. The V gene's germline CDR1 is LGHDT and CDR2 YNNKEL (reference sequence). The ends were cut back, 4 bases at V and 6 bases at J, with 13 bases in the middle. Material for sequencing was peripheral blood. The chain combines TRBV3-1 (or the pseudogene TRBV3-2) with TRBJ2-1; D gene unclear. The sequence was collected from a human donor in a cohort sampled during active COVID-19. This chain's CDR3 is CASSPPAGLNEQFF. In DNA form, the CDR3 reads TGTGCCAGCAGCCCCCCCGCAGGTCTCAATGAGCAGTTCTTC.